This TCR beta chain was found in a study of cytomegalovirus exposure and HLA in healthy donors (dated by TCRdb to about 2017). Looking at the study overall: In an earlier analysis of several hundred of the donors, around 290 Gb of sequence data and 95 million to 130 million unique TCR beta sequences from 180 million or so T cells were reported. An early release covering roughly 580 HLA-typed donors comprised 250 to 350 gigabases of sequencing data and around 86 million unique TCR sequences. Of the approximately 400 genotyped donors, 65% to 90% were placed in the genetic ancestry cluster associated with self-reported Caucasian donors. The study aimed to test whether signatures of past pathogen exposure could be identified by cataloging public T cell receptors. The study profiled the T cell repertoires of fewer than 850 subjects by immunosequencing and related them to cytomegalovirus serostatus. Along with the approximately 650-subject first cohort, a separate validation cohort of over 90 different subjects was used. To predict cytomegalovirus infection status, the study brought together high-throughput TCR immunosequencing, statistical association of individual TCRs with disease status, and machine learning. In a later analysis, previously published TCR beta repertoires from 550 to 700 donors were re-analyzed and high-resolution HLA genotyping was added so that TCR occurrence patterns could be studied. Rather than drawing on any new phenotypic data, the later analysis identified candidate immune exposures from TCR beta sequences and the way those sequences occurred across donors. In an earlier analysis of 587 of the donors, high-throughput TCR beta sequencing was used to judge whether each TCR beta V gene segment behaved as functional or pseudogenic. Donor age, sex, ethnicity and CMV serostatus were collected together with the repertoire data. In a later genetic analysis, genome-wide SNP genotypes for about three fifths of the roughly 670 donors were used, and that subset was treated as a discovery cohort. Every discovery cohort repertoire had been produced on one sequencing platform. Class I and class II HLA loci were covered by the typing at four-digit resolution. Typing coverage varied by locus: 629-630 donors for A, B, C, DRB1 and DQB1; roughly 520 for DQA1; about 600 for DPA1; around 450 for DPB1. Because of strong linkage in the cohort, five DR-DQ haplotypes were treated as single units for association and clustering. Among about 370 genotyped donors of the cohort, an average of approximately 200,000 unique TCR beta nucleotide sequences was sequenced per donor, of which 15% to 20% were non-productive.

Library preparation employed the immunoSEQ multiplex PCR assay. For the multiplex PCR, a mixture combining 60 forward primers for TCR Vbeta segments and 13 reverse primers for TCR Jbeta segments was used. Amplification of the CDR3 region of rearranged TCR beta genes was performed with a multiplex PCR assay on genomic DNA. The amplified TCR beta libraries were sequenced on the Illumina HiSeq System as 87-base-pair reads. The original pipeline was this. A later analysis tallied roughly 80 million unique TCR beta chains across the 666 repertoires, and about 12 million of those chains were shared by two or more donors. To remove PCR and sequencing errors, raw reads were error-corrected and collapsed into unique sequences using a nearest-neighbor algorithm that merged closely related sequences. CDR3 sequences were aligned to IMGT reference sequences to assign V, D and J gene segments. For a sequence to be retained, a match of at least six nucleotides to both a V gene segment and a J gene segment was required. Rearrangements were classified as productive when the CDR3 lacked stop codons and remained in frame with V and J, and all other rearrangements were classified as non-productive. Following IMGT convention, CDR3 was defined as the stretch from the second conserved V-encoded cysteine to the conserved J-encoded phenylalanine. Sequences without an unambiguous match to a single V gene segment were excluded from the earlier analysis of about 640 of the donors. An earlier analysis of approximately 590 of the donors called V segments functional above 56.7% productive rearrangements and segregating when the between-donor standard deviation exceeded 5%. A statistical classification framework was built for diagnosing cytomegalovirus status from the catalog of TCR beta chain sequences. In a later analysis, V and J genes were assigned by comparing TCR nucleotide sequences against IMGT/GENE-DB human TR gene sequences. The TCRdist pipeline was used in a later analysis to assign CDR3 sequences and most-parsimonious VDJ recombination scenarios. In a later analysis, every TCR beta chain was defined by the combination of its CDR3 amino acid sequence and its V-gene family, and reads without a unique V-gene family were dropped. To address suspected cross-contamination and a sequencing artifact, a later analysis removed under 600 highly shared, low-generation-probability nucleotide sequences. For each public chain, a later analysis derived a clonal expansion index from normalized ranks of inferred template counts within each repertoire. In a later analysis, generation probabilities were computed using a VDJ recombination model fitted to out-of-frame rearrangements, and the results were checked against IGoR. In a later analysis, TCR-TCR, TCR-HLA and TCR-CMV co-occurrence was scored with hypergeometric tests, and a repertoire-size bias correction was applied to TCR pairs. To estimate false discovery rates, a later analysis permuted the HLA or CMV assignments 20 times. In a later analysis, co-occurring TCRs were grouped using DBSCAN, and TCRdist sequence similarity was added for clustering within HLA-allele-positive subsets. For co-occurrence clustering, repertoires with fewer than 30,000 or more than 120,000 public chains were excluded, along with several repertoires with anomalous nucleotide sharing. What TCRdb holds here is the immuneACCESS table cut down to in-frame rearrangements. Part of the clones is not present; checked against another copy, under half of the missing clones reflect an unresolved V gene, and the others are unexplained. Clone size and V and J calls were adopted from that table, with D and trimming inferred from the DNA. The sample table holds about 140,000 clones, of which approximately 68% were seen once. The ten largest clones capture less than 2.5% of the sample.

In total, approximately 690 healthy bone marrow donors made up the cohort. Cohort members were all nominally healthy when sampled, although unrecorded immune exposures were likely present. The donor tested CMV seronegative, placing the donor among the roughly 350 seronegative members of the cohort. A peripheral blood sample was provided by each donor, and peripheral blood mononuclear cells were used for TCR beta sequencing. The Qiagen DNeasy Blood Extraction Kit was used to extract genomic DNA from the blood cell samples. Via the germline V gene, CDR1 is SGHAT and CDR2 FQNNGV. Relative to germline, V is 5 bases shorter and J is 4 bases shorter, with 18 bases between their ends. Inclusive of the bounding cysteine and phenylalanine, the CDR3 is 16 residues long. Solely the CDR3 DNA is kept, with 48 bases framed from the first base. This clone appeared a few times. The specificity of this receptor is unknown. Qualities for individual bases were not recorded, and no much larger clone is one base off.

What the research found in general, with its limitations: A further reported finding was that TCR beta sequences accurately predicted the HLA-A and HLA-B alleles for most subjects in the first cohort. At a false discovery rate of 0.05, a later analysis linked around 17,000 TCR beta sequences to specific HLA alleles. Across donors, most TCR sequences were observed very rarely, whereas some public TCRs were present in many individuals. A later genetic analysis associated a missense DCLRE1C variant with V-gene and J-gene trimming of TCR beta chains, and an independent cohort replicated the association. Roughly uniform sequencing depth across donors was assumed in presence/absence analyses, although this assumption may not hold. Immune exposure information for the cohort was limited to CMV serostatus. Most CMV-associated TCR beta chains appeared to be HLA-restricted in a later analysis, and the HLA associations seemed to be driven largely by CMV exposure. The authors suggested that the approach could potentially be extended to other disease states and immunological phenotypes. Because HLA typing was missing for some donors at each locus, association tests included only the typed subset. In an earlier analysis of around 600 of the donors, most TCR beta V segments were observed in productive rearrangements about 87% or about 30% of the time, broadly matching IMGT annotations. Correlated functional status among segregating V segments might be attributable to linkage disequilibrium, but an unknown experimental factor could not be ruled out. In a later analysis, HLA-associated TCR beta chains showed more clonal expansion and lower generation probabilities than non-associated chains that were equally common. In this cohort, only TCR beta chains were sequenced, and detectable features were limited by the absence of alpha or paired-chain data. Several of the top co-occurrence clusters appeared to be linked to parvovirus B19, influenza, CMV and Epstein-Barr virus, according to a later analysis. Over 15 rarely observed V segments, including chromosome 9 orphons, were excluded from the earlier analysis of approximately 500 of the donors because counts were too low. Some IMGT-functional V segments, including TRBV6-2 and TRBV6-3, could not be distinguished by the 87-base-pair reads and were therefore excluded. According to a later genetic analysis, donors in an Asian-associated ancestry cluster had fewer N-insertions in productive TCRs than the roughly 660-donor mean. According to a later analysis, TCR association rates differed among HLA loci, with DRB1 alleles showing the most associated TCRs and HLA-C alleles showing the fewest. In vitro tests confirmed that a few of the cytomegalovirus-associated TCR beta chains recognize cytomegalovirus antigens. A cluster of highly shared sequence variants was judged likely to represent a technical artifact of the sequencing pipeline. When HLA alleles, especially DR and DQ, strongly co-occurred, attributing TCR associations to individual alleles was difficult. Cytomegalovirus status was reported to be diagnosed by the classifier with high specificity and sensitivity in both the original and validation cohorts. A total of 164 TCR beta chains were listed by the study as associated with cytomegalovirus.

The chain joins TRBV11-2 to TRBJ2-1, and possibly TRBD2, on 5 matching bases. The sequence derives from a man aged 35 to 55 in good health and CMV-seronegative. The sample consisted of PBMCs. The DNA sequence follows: TGTGCCAGCAGCCCCTTTGGGGAGCGGACTTACAATGAGCAGTTCTTC. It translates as CASSPFGERTYNEQFF. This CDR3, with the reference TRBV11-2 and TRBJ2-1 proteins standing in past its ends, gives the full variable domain EAGVAQSPRYKIIEKRQSVAFWCNPISGHATLYWYQQILGQGPKLLIQFQNNGVVDDSQLPKDRFSAERLKGVDSTLKIQPAKLEDSAVYLCASSPFGERTYNEQFFGPGTRLTVL.